This passage covers 24 T cell receptor beta chains from one sample sequenced in a study of siplizumab effects on memory and regulatory T cells (dated by TCRdb to the late 2010s). The protocol used for the library was the immunoSEQ multiplex PCR assay. TCRdb mirrors the immuneACCESS table, restricted to in-frame sequences. Some clones are absent from its copies; in checked studies, under half trace to an unresolved V gene, and the reason for the others is unknown. This sample gives 90,000 to 120,000 clones in total; over 90% of them show up just once. Together, the top ten hold roughly 0.59% of the sample. Material for sequencing was Tregs sorted from blood. Receptors were obtained from a human donor in good health.

The chain combines TRBV7-9 with TRBJ2-4; D possibly corresponds to TRBD2 (5 bases). This CDR3 spans 15 amino acids. V was shortened by 2 bases and J by 8 bases, with 16 bases between the two germline ends. CDR1 is SEHNR, CDR2 FQNEAQ, per germline (reference sequence). The CDR3 region has the DNA TGTGCCAGCAGCTTAATAGAGGGTGTTAGGGACATTCAGTACTTC. Translated: CASSLIEGVRDIQYF.

This rearrangement joins TRBV9 to TRBJ2-1; the match to TRBD2 covers 9 bases. This CDR3 has 15 residues. Per germline, CDR1 SGDLS and CDR2 YYNGEE. The ends lost 4 bases at V and 6 bases at J; junction bases unmatched: 8. The CDR3 coding sequence is TGTGCCAGCAGCCCGATTCGCGGGAGGGGCAATGAGCAGTTCTTC. Translation: CASSPIRGRGNEQFF.

This chain connects TRBV11-2 to TRBJ2-7, with a weak D call TRBD1 (6 bases). V was clipped by 4 bases and J by 5 bases, with 12 bases between them. The length of the CDR3 is 13 residues. CDR1 is SGHAT and CDR2 is FQNNGV in the germline V gene. The CDR3 reads CASSSDRIDEQYF. CDR3 bases: TGTGCCAGCAGCTCTGACAGGATCGACGAGCAGTACTTC.

The rearrangement joins TRBV19 to TRBJ1-1; 10 nucleotides line up with TRBD1. CDR1 is LNHDA, CDR2 SQIVND, per germline (reference sequence). Unmatched junction bases numbered 15, after V lost 7 bases and J lost 4 bases. The length of the CDR3 is 17 residues. The CDR3 loop is CASNSRDRGPRGTEAFF. The CDR3 region has the DNA TGTGCCAGTAACAGCAGGGACAGGGGCCCCAGGGGCACTGAAGCTTTCTTT.

This clone was picked up one time. V usage is TRBV6-6 and J usage is TRBJ1-2; the D is unclear. CDR1 is MNHNY and CDR2 is SVGAGI in the germline V gene (reference sequence). The CDR3 runs 15 residues. V dropped 7 bases and J dropped 0 bases, with 15 bases sitting between them. CDR3: CASTPSPRPNYGYTF. The CDR3 DNA reads as TGTGCCAGCACTCCCTCACCGCGCCCTAACTATGGCTACACCTTC.

The chain employs TRBV21-1 and TRBJ1-1; the D segment call TRBD1 is taken from the table without a DNA check. TRBV21-1 is a recognized pseudogene. The CDR3 loop spans 16 amino acids. Here the CDR3 DNA reads TGTGCCAGCAGCCCCCCCGTATTGAGGGGGCGCTCTGAAGCTTTCTTT. This codes for CASSPPVLRGRSEAFF.

The chain links TRBV10-3 to TRBJ2-1, with D possibly matching TRBD2 (6 bases). The CDR3 has 14 residues. Trimming pared 6 bases from V and 10 bases from J, leaving 19 bases between. Germline V gives CDR1 ENHRY, CDR2 SYGVKD. The CDR3 here is CAIRSPGGAGEQFF. The CDR3 DNA sequence: TGTGCCATCAGATCCCCCGGTGGGGCGGGGGAGCAGTTCTTC.

The rearrangement joins TRBV9 to TRBJ1-3; D is unresolved. V was cut by 3 bases and J by 0 bases, with 10 bases left in between. Per germline, CDR1 SGDLS and CDR2 YYNGEE. This CDR3 has 15 residues. CDR3 DNA sequence: TGTGCCAGCAGCGCCTCCTCGAGCTCTGGAAACACCATATATTTT. Translated: CASSASSSSGNTIYF.

The J gene is TRBJ2-5, the V gene TRBV4-1; TRBD1 matches at 9 bases. The CDR3 has 14 amino acids. CDR1 is MGHRA and CDR2 is YSYEKL in the germline V gene. Trimming cost V 4 bases and J 5 bases; bases outside gene matches: 5. The CDR3 protein is CASSPTGGGETQYF. CDR3 bases: TGCGCCAGCAGCCCCACAGGGGGCGGGGAGACCCAGTACTTC.

The chain carries TRBV2 and TRBJ1-1, with D unclear. V was clipped by 4 bases and J by 13 bases, with 13 bases between them. Germline-derived CDR1 and CDR2 are SNHLY and FYNNEI. The CDR3 contains 11 residues. The CDR3 region has the DNA TGTGCCAGCAGTGGAGAAGCCTTGAATTTCTTT. Its translation: CASSGEALNFF.

The chain carries TRBV11-1 and TRBJ1-3, with D possibly being TRBD1 (6 bases). Trimming cost V 6 bases and J 4 bases, with 16 bases left between them. The CDR3 runs to 15 residues. CDR1 and CDR2 (germline): SGHAT, FQDESV (reference sequence). CDR3 sequence reads: CASRQRDTSGNTIYF. The CDR3 DNA sequence: TGTGCCAGCAGACAGCGGGACACTTCGGGAAACACCATATATTTT.

This sequence joins TRBV5-6 and TRBJ1-4; 9 bases agree with TRBD1. Trimming took 4 bases from V and 3 from J; bases not matched to a gene: 4. CDR1 and CDR2 from the germline V gene are SGHDT and YYEEEE. This CDR3 has 15 amino acids. The DNA of the CDR3 is TGTGCCAGCAGCCCCCGACAGGGGGCTAATGAAAAACTGTTTTTT. Amino acids: CASSPRQGANEKLFF.

V gene TRBV5-1 combines with J gene TRBJ1-1; D unresolved. The V end lost 0 bases, the J end lost 4 bases, and 13 bases lay between the germline ends. CDR1 and CDR2 (germline): SGHRS, YFSETQ. The CDR3 has 15 residues. The CDR3 reads CASSLDGVGRTEAFF. The DNA of the CDR3 is TGCGCCAGCAGCTTGGACGGGGTGGGTCGCACTGAAGCTTTCTTT.

This rearrangement joins TRBV11-3 to TRBJ2-7; D perhaps matches TRBD2 (5 bases). Germline CDR1 and CDR2: SGHNT and YENEEA. This CDR3 is built from 13 residues. The V and J ends lost 3 bases and 7 bases respectively, with 13 bases between them. DNA for the CDR3: TGTGCCAGCAGCTTGTGGCCCTCGGGGGAGCAGTACTTC. Encoded protein: CASSLWPSGEQYF.

The rearrangement links TRBV7-2 to TRBJ1-1; no definite D call. Trimming took 1 base from V and 7 from J, leaving 13 bases between them. The CDR3 runs to 14 residues. Germline V gives CDR1 SGHTA, CDR2 FQGNSA. In DNA form, the CDR3 reads TGTGCCAGCAGCTTAGGTCGGGGAATCGGTGAAGCTTTCTTT. It is translated as CASSLGRGIGEAFF.

This chain connects TRBV25-1 to TRBJ2-7, with D perhaps assigned TRBD1 or TRBD2 (6 bases each). CDR3 length equals 12 residues. Per the germline V gene, CDR1 is MGHDK and CDR2 is SYGVNS. V lost 8 bases and J lost 4, with 12 bases in between. The CDR3 bases are TGTGCCAGCGGCCGGGGGCCGTACGAGCAGTACTTC. Translating it yields CASGRGPYEQYF.

J is TRBJ2-3 and V is TRBV5-5; 8 nucleotides agree with TRBD2. The length of the CDR3 is 16 residues. J lost 3 bases, V lost 4 bases, and 10 bases had no gene match. The V gene's germline CDR1 is SGHKS and CDR2 YYEKEE (reference sequence). The CDR3 region has the DNA TGTGCCAGCAGCCGCGGACTAGCATTGGGGACAGATACGCAGTATTTT. Its translation is CASSRGLALGTDTQYF.

V is TRBV11-3 and J is TRBJ1-1; a weak D match, TRBD1 (5 bases). The CDR3 extends over 15 amino acids. Per germline, CDR1 SGHNT and CDR2 YENEEA. Between the trimmed V and J ends, which lost 2 bases and 1 base, there was a span of 11 bases. The CDR3 coding sequence is TGTGCCAGCAGCTTATCCGGGGGGAGGAACACTGAAGCTTTCTTT. Amino acid sequence: CASSLSGGRNTEAFF.

This sequence joins TRBV11-2 and TRBJ2-7; no clear D. Germline V CDR1 and CDR2: SGHAT, FQNNGV. CDR3 length: 17 residues. V lost 5 bases to trimming and J lost 0 bases, with 20 bases between them. The chain's CDR3 is CASSPGTGRLSSYEQYF. The DNA for the CDR3 is TGTGCCAGCAGCCCGGGCACCGGACGCCTGAGCTCCTACGAGCAGTACTTC.

In the case of this clone: The junction and the germline gene differ at one end; a read error may be behind it. The sample has other DNA sequences that encode this CDR3 too. This sequence joins TRBV4-2 and TRBJ2-7; TRBD2 aligns across 11 bases. This CDR3 is built from 17 residues. Looked up from germline, CDR1 is LGHNA and CDR2 is YNFKEQ. The CDR3 nucleotides are TGTGCCAGCAGTCAAGATCCCGGGACTAGCGGTCCCTACGAGCAGTACTTC. Amino acid sequence: CASSQDPGTSGPYEQYF.

This chain uses TRBV27 with TRBJ2-7; D is unresolved. This CDR3 has 14 residues. The germline gives CDR1 MNHEY, CDR2 SMNVEV (reference sequence). The V and J ends lost 4 bases and 0 bases respectively, with 10 bases between them. CDR3 DNA: TGTGCCAGCAGTTGGGCTATGAGCTCCTACGAGCAGTACTTC. The encoded protein is CASSWAMSSYEQYF.

The gene calls are TRBV15 and TRBJ1-4, with D unclear. The V end lost 1 base, the J end lost 1 base, and 7 bases lay between the germline ends. The CDR3 sequence is 15 residues long. The V gene's germline CDR1 is LNHNV and CDR2 YYDKDF (reference sequence). CDR3 bases: TGTGCCACCAGCAGAGGAGGGCTAACTAATGAAAAACTGTTTTTT. Residues: CATSRGGLTNEKLFF.

The chain is built from TRBV11-3 and TRBJ1-2; 11 bases fit TRBD1. Germline CDR1 is SGHNT and CDR2 is YENEEA. V dropped 3 bases and J dropped 8; count of bases not matched to a gene: 5. The CDR3 totals 14 residues. CDR3 sequence reads: CASSFRGQGEGYTF. As DNA, the CDR3 is TGTGCCAGCAGCTTTAGGGGACAGGGGGAAGGCTACACCTTC.

A note on this clone: A junction end diverges from the germline sequence, so it may reflect a read error. V usage is TRBV7-7 and J usage is TRBJ2-3; D possibly corresponds to TRBD1 (6 bases). The CDR3 spans 16 residues. From germline, CDR1 is SSHAT and CDR2 FNYEAQ (reference sequence). The CDR3 loop is CASSLNPAGATDTQYF. The CDR3 DNA reads as TGTGCTAGCAGCCTTAATCCGGCAGGGGCCACAGATACGCAGTATTTT. Full variable domain (outside the CDR3, taken from reference TRBV7-7 and TRBJ2-3): GAGVSQSPRYKVTKRGQDVTLRCDPISSHATLYWYQQALGQGPEFLTYFNYEAQPDKSGLPSDRFSAERPEGSISTLTIQRTEQRDSAMYRCASSLNPAGATDTQYFGPGTRLTVL.